The clone carrying this TCR beta chain has ten or more counts. This specimen comes from a study of T cell repertoires in cytomegalovirus infection. A single record per CDR3 protein comes from TCRdb applying MiXCR to the reads. The data contain 300,000 to 450,000 distinct CDR3 sequences, 15% to 20% of them singletons. The TCR comes from a human donor in good health (CMV status not recorded). Some clones in this sample may be carry-over from other donors' samples. Sequenced material: PBMCs.

The CDR3 DNA is TGTGCCAGTGGAGGGGGCCGAATGAGGGGGCAGTTCTTC. It yields the protein CASGGGRMRGQFF. The chain couples TRBV19 to TRBJ2-1; a possible D gene is TRBD1 (7 bases). The CDR3 contains 13 residues. Trimming took 8 bases from V and 12 from J, leaving 20 bases between them. Germline V lookup: CDR1 LNHDA, CDR2 SQIVND (reference sequence).